These 18 T cell receptor beta chains were all obtained from the same sample, sequenced in a study of T cell responses to AZD1222 COVID-19 vaccine. The data were produced by immunoSEQ multiplex PCR, yet TCRdb's version contains in-frame clones alone and is incomplete. The sample consists of 150,000 to 200,000 clones, 94% of them appearing once. The sample here was peripheral blood, taken on day 0 of AZD1222 vaccination. Source of these receptors: an adult in good health.

The V gene is TRBV28, the J gene TRBJ1-4; TRBD1 might be the D (6 bases). CDR1 MDHEN and CDR2 SYDVKM come from the germline V gene. This CDR3 is 14 amino acids long. V was clipped by 8 bases and J by 4 bases, with 14 bases between them. CDR3 sequence reads: CASGRGGYNEKLFF. DNA of the CDR3: TGTGCCAGCGGTAGGGGGGGCTATAATGAAAAACTGTTTTTT. The variable domain in full, with the rest retrieved from reference TRBV28 and TRBJ1-4, is DVKVTQSSRYLVKRTGEKVFLECVQDMDHENMFWYRQDPGLGLRLIYFSYDVKMKEKGDIPEGYSVSREKKERFSLILESASTNQTSMYLCASGRGGYNEKLFFGSGTQLSVL.

The chain joins TRBV27 to TRBJ1-4; D possibly corresponds to TRBD1 (6 bases). Germline assignment: CDR1 MNHEY and CDR2 SMNVEV (reference sequence). Trimming took off 7 bases at V and 7 bases at J, with 10 bases between the two ends. The CDR3 is made up of 12 amino acids. The CDR3 protein is CASTGVGEKLFF. The DNA of the CDR3 is TGTGCCAGCACAGGGGTCGGTGAAAAACTGTTTTTT.

The chain carries TRBV6-5 and TRBJ2-2; D gene unclear. V lost 6 bases to trimming and J lost 3 bases, with 8 bases between them. The CDR3 consists of 13 residues. Germline-derived CDR1 and CDR2 are MNHEY and SVGAGI. The CDR3 DNA is TGTGCCAGCAGGCCCGGTTACACCGGGGAGCTGTTTTTT. Translation: CASRPGYTGELFF.

The gene calls are TRBV4-1 and TRBJ2-3; D ambiguous. Trimming removed 0 bases from V and 1 base from J, with 5 bases in between. The CDR3 runs to 14 residues. The germline V gene has CDR1 MGHRA and CDR2 YSYEKL. CDR3 in amino acids: CASSQDWGTDTQYF. CDR3 DNA sequence: TGCGCCAGCAGCCAAGATTGGGGCACAGATACGCAGTATTTT.

This clone has only a few counts. The V call is TRBV12-5, the J call TRBJ1-1; tentative D call: TRBD1 (5 bases). The germline V gene has CDR1 LGHNT and CDR2 FRNRAP. V was pared by 0 bases and J by 1 base, with 9 bases between. The CDR3 spans 15 residues. CDR3 DNA sequence: TGTGCTAGTGGTTTGGTACGGGGGGGGAACACTGAAGCTTTCTTT. This codes for CASGLVRGGNTEAFF.

The chain recombines TRBV5-4 with TRBJ2-2, with D perhaps TRBD1 or TRBD2 (5 bases each). Germline-derived CDR1 and CDR2 are SGHNT and YYREEE (reference sequence). V gave up 4 bases and J gave up 0 bases, with 16 bases separating them. This CDR3 has 17 amino acids. CDR3 amino acids: CASSPGLGHSNTGELFF. CDR3 sequence (DNA): TGTGCCAGCAGCCCGGGGCTCGGACACTCGAACACCGGGGAGCTGTTTTTT.

This clone appeared once. V is TRBV2 and J is TRBJ2-2; perhaps TRBD1 as D (6 bases). CDR3 length equals 13 residues. Germline lookup yields CDR1 SNHLY and CDR2 FYNNEI. V lost 10 bases to trimming and J lost 6 bases, with 15 bases between them. Here the CDR3 reads CATTGLPSGELFF. For the CDR3, the DNA is TGTGCCACCACAGGGCTGCCGTCCGGGGAGCTGTTTTTT.

The genes are TRBV18 and TRBJ1-1, with D possibly TRBD1 on 5 matching bases. Trimming shortened V by 2 bases and J by 3 bases, and 10 bases separated the two germline ends. Germline V CDR1 and CDR2: KGHSH, LQKENI. The CDR3 length is 14 residues. The CDR3 coding sequence is TGTGCCAGCTCACCAACAGGTGTTGACACTGAAGCTTTCTTT. Amino acids: CASSPTGVDTEAFF.

The count of this clone is one. The CDR3 region is CASSEADGGAAGYTF. CDR3 bases: TGTGCCAGCAGTGAAGCTGACGGGGGGGCGGCTGGCTACACCTTC. The chain uses TRBV6-1 and TRBJ1-2, with TRBD1 as a possible D gene (6 bases). CDR1 is MNHNS, CDR2 SASEGT, per germline. The V end lost 0 bases, the J end lost 7 bases, and 15 bases lay between the germline ends. CDR3 length equals 15 residues.

The CDR3 bases are TGTGCCACCACCCCATCGCGAGCGACGGATGAGCAGTTCTTC. Translation gives CATTPSRATDEQFF. The chain has TRBV15 and TRBJ2-1; D is uncertain. V lost 7 bases and J 8 bases, leaving 18 bases between the germline ends. Germline V lookup: CDR1 LNHNV, CDR2 YYDKDF (reference sequence). This CDR3 comprises 14 residues.

V usage is TRBV5-1 and J usage is TRBJ1-1; D ambiguous. CDR1 SGHRS and CDR2 YFSETQ come from the germline V gene. The length of the CDR3 is 13 residues. V dropped 2 bases and J dropped 5 bases, with 10 bases sitting between them. CDR3 region: CASSFGQRTEAFF. The CDR3 coding sequence is TGCGCCAGCAGCTTCGGTCAGCGAACTGAAGCTTTCTTT.

With regard to this clone: At one end, the junction sequence differs from germline, possibly due to a read error. V is TRBV7-9 and J is TRBJ2-4, with 7 bases matching TRBD2. This CDR3 spans 14 amino acids. Germline V gene sequence: CDR1 SEHNR, CDR2 FQNEAQ (reference sequence). CDR3 sequence (DNA): TGTGCCAGCAGCTTAAAAGCGGGAAAGGAGGCTGTCGTCTTC. Translation: CASSLKAGKEAVVF.

The V call is TRBV27, the J call TRBJ1-5, with D unresolved. Per the germline V gene, CDR1 is MNHEY and CDR2 is SMNVEV (reference sequence). Trimming removed 5 bases from V and 2 bases from J, with 4 bases in between. This CDR3 spans 12 amino acids. This CDR3 is CASSQRNQPQHF. CDR3 DNA sequence: TGTGCCAGCAGTCAACGCAATCAGCCCCAGCATTTT.

The CDR3 loop reads CASSDSSGSDYF. The CDR3 nucleotides read TGTGCCAGCAGTGACTCATCCGGGTCTGACTACTTC. The J gene is TRBJ2-5, the V gene TRBV6-4; D is uncertain. Between the trimmed V and J ends, which lost 0 bases and 14 bases, there was a span of 13 bases. Germline V gives CDR1 MRHNA, CDR2 SNTAGT. The CDR3 length is 12 residues.

The rearrangement joins TRBV14 to TRBJ1-2; unclear D gene. CDR1 and CDR2 (germline): SGHDN, FVKESK. CDR3 length: 13 residues. The V and J ends lost 4 bases and 4 bases respectively, with 10 bases between them. CDR3 amino acids: CASSLGVAYGYTF. The CDR3 bases are TGTGCCAGCAGCCTAGGAGTGGCCTATGGCTACACCTTC.

The rearrangement uses TRBV6-5 and TRBJ1-5; D is perhaps TRBD1 (5 bases). The germline V gene encodes CDR1 MNHEY and CDR2 SVGAGI. This CDR3 is built from 15 residues. Trimming pared 4 bases from V and 6 bases from J, leaving 16 bases between. DNA for the CDR3: TGTGCCAGCAGTTCCCCGGGGGGAGGAAGTCAGCCCCAGCATTTT. This sequence encodes CASSSPGGGSQPQHF.

The rearrangement joins TRBV27 to TRBJ1-5; 9 bases match TRBD1. Looked up from germline, CDR1 is MNHEY and CDR2 is SMNVEV (reference sequence). The V and J ends lost 0 bases and 7 bases, in that order; junction bases with no gene match: 1. This CDR3 spans 14 amino acids. The CDR3 sequence is CASSLSTGGQPQHF. DNA for the CDR3: TGTGCCAGCAGTTTATCGACAGGGGGGCAGCCCCAGCATTTT.

The J gene is TRBJ2-5, the V gene TRBV3-1 (or the pseudogene TRBV3-2), with 8 bases lining up with TRBD1. Germline CDR1 reads LGHDT; CDR2 reads YNNKEL (reference sequence). V gave up 4 bases and J gave up 6 bases; unmatched junction bases: 7. The CDR3 spans 14 residues. The DNA of the CDR3 is TGTGCCAGCAGCCCCGGACAGGGTGGACAGACCCAGTACTTC. Translation gives CASSPGQGGQTQYF.